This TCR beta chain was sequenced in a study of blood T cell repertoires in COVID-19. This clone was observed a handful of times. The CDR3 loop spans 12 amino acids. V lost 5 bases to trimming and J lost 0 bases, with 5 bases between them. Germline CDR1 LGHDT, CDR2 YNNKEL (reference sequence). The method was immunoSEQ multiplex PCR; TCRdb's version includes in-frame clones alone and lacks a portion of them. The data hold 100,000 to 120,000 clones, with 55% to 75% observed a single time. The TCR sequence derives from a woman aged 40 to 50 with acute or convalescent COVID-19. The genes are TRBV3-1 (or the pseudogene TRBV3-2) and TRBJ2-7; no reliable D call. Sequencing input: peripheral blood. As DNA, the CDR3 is TGTGCCAGCAGCTCTCGCTCCTACGAGCAGTACTTC. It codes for CASSSRSYEQYF.